This is a list of T cell receptor beta chains from one sample in a study of T cells in Graves' hyperthyroidism and ophthalmopathy. In TCRdb, the multiplex PCR reads were re-called with MiXCR into one record per CDR3 protein. The sample lists 500,000 to 650,000 distinct CDR3 sequences, about 20% occurring once. The material sequenced was blood. These receptors all stem from a man aged 35 to 55 with Graves' ophthalmopathy. The CDR3 runs from the conserved cysteine through the conserved F or W. The D gene is left open where the match is weak. Rows give clone size only sometimes, using once, few, many, or a class for an expanded clone.

j_call: TRBJ1-2; v_call: TRBV5-1; clone_size: NA; d_call: TRBD1; cdr3_nt: TGCGCCAGCAGCCCCGGACAGGGGGCGCGAGGCTACACCTTC; cdr3_aa: CASSPGQGARGYTF
j_call: TRBJ1-2; v_call: TRBV12-3/TRBV12-4; clone_size: few; d_call: TRBD1; cdr3_nt: TGTGCCAGCAGTTCTAGACAGGGGTTGCACTATGGCTACACCTTC; cdr3_aa: CASSSRQGLHYGYTF
j_call: TRBJ2-1; v_call: TRBV6-2/TRBV6-3; clone_size: few; d_call: NA; cdr3_nt: TGTGCCAGCAGGGTGCGGGGATCAGATGAGCAGTTCTTC; cdr3_aa: CASRVRGSDEQFF
j_call: TRBJ2-5; v_call: TRBV5-5; clone_size: many; d_call: NA; cdr3_nt: TGTGCCAGCAGCTTGGAATTGGGAGGCCAAGAGACCCAGTACTTC; cdr3_aa: CASSLELGGQETQYF
j_call: TRBJ2-1; v_call: TRBV19; clone_size: few; d_call: NA; cdr3_nt: TGTGCCAGTAGTCCCCTCTCGGGGGCGTCCTACAATGAGCAGTTCTTC; cdr3_aa: CASSPLSGASYNEQFF
j_call: TRBJ1-5; v_call: TRBV2; clone_size: few; d_call: TRBD1; cdr3_nt: TGTGCCAGCAGTCGCCGACAGGGGACAGGCGGCAATCAGCCCCAGCATTTT; cdr3_aa: CASSRRQGTGGNQPQHF
j_call: TRBJ2-4; v_call: TRBV7-9; clone_size: few; d_call: NA; cdr3_nt: TGTGCCAGCAGCTTACCGGGATCTCTAGCCAAAAACATTCAGTACTTC; cdr3_aa: CASSLPGSLAKNIQYF
j_call: TRBJ1-5; v_call: TRBV19; clone_size: few; d_call: NA; cdr3_nt: TGTGCCAGTAGTATGGGGTCTGGAGTTTATAGCAATCAGCCCCAGCATTTT; cdr3_aa: CASSMGSGVYSNQPQHF
j_call: TRBJ1-4; v_call: TRBV28; clone_size: many; d_call: NA; cdr3_nt: TGTGCCAGCAGTCCCGACCCCCCCAAGGCTTCTTATGAAAAACTGTTTTTT; cdr3_aa: CASSPDPPKASYEKLFF
j_call: TRBJ1-2; v_call: TRBV29-1; clone_size: NA; d_call: NA; cdr3_nt: TGCAGCGGTCTCATCGGGGGGCTTGGCTATGGCTACACCTTC; cdr3_aa: CSGLIGGLGYGYTF
j_call: TRBJ1-5; v_call: TRBV12-3/TRBV12-4; clone_size: many; d_call: TRBD1; cdr3_nt: TGTGCCAGCAGTTTGGGGACAGGGTGGAGCAATCAGCCCCAGCATTTT; cdr3_aa: CASSLGTGWSNQPQHF
j_call: TRBJ2-5; v_call: TRBV19; clone_size: NA; d_call: NA; cdr3_nt: TGTGCCAGTAGTTTCAGGGGAGACGGGACCCAGTACTTC; cdr3_aa: CASSFRGDGTQYF
j_call: TRBJ2-6; v_call: TRBV6-1; clone_size: NA; d_call: TRBD1; cdr3_nt: TGTGCCAGCGGCCCAGGGACAGGGGGCGCGTCTGGGGCCAACGTCCTGACTTTC; cdr3_aa: CASGPGTGGASGANVLTF
j_call: TRBJ2-2; v_call: TRBV10-3; clone_size: once; d_call: TRBD2; cdr3_nt: TGTGCCATCAGTAACAGCGGGGCAACCGGGGAGCTGTTTTTT; cdr3_aa: CAISNSGATGELFF
j_call: TRBJ1-1; v_call: TRBV7-9; clone_size: few; d_call: NA; cdr3_nt: TGTGCCAGCAGCGACCCGGCTGAAGCTTTCTTT; cdr3_aa: CASSDPAEAFF
j_call: TRBJ1-2; v_call: TRBV28; clone_size: few; d_call: NA; cdr3_nt: TGTGCCAGCAGTCACCCCGAACGCGGCTATGGCTACACCTTC; cdr3_aa: CASSHPERGYGYTF
j_call: TRBJ2-7; v_call: TRBV4-2; clone_size: few; d_call: NA; cdr3_nt: TGTGCCAGCAGCCAAGACAGGGGTCGGACTCCATCCTACGAGCAGTACTTC; cdr3_aa: CASSQDRGRTPSYEQYF
j_call: TRBJ2-3; v_call: TRBV24-1; clone_size: NA; d_call: TRBD1; cdr3_nt: TGTGCCACCACCGGACAGGGTGCCACAGATACGCAGTATTTT; cdr3_aa: CATTGQGATDTQYF
j_call: TRBJ2-3; v_call: TRBV12-3/TRBV12-4; clone_size: few; d_call: TRBD2; cdr3_nt: TGTGCCAGCAGTTTCCGAGCGGGGGCACTAGAGGGCACAGATACGCAGTATTTT; cdr3_aa: CASSFRAGALEGTDTQYF
j_call: TRBJ1-2; v_call: TRBV27; clone_size: NA; d_call: TRBD1; cdr3_nt: TGTGCCAGCAGTTTCGGTGTGGGACAGCACCCATATGGCTACACCTTC; cdr3_aa: CASSFGVGQHPYGYTF
j_call: TRBJ2-5; v_call: TRBV7-3; clone_size: few; d_call: NA; cdr3_nt: TGTGCCAGCAGCGCCTTCCCCGGAGGGGAAGAGACCCAGTACTTC; cdr3_aa: CASSAFPGGEETQYF
j_call: TRBJ2-2; v_call: TRBV9; clone_size: NA; d_call: NA; cdr3_nt: TGTGCCAGCAGCGTAGCCCTAGGGGGAACCGGGGAGCTGTTTTTT; cdr3_aa: CASSVALGGTGELFF
j_call: TRBJ2-1; v_call: TRBV6-1; clone_size: NA; d_call: TRBD2; cdr3_nt: TGTGCCAGCAGTTCGACTAGCGGGGTGGTTAGGGGTCAAGATGAGCAGTTCTTC; cdr3_aa: CASSSTSGVVRGQDEQFF
j_call: TRBJ2-1; v_call: TRBV4-1; clone_size: few; d_call: TRBD2; cdr3_nt: TGCGCCAGCAGCCAACCGGTGGGGGGGAAAGGCGCCTACAATGAGCAGTTCTTC; cdr3_aa: CASSQPVGGKGAYNEQFF
j_call: TRBJ2-1; v_call: TRBV11-2; clone_size: NA; d_call: NA; cdr3_nt: TGTGCCAGCAGCCCACTTTTGGGCAGTGTCTACAATGAGCAGTTCTTC; cdr3_aa: CASSPLLGSVYNEQFF
j_call: TRBJ2-3; v_call: TRBV7-7; clone_size: NA; d_call: TRBD1; cdr3_nt: TGTGCTAGCAGCAGGGACAGGGGAAATACGCAGTATTTT; cdr3_aa: CASSRDRGNTQYF
j_call: TRBJ2-3; v_call: TRBV20-1; clone_size: few; d_call: TRBD2; cdr3_nt: TGCAGTGCTAGAGATTATCTAGCGGGGGGGTCGGGCACAGATACGCAGTATTTT; cdr3_aa: CSARDYLAGGSGTDTQYF
j_call: TRBJ2-3; v_call: TRBV7-2; clone_size: many; d_call: TRBD2; cdr3_nt: TGTGCCAGCAGCGGGACTAGCCTTGGCACAGATACGCAGTATTTT; cdr3_aa: CASSGTSLGTDTQYF
j_call: TRBJ2-1; v_call: TRBV28; clone_size: few; d_call: NA; cdr3_nt: TGTGCCAGCAGGCAGACCGAAAGGTGGGAGCAGTTCTTC; cdr3_aa: CASRQTERWEQFF
j_call: TRBJ1-1; v_call: TRBV5-1; clone_size: NA; d_call: NA; cdr3_nt: TGCGCCAGCAGCACCCCCCCCACGGGGTATCGCACTGAAGCTTTCTTT; cdr3_aa: CASSTPPTGYRTEAFF
j_call: TRBJ2-2; v_call: TRBV6-2/TRBV6-3; clone_size: few; d_call: NA; cdr3_nt: TGTGCCAGCAGTCTTGGCTCAGGAGACACCGGGGAGCTGTTTTTT; cdr3_aa: CASSLGSGDTGELFF
j_call: TRBJ1-4; v_call: TRBV18; clone_size: NA; d_call: NA; cdr3_nt: TGTGCCAGCTCCCCCGAGGGGGACGGCCCTGAAAAACTGTTTTTT; cdr3_aa: CASSPEGDGPEKLFF
j_call: TRBJ2-1; v_call: TRBV6-2/TRBV6-3; clone_size: NA; d_call: NA; cdr3_nt: TGTGCCAGCAGTTACGAGGGGGGCTTTGAGGGGTGTACGATTTTCTACAATGAGCAGTTCTTC; cdr3_aa: CASSYEGGFEGCTIFYNEQFF
j_call: TRBJ1-3; v_call: TRBV11-2; clone_size: few; d_call: NA; cdr3_nt: TGTGCCAGCAGCTTCTGGCAGAGCAACACCATATATTTT; cdr3_aa: CASSFWQSNTIYF
j_call: TRBJ1-3; v_call: TRBV7-2; clone_size: few; d_call: NA; cdr3_nt: TGTGCCAGCAGCTTATATGCCAGCGGCTCTGGAAACACCATATATTTT; cdr3_aa: CASSLYASGSGNTIYF
j_call: TRBJ2-7; v_call: TRBV20-1; clone_size: few; d_call: TRBD2; cdr3_nt: TGCAGTGCCCCCGGGGCGGGAGGTCAGTACGAGCAGTACTTC; cdr3_aa: CSAPGAGGQYEQYF
j_call: TRBJ2-5; v_call: TRBV30; clone_size: NA; d_call: NA; cdr3_nt: TGTGCCTGGAGTGTACAGGCAGGGATCGTGGAGACCCAGTACTTC; cdr3_aa: CAWSVQAGIVETQYF
j_call: TRBJ1-1; v_call: TRBV29-1; clone_size: NA; d_call: NA; cdr3_nt: TGCAGCGTTGTTCATGGCCTAATGAACACTGAAGCTTTCTTT; cdr3_aa: CSVVHGLMNTEAFF
j_call: TRBJ1-2; v_call: TRBV28; clone_size: NA; d_call: NA; cdr3_nt: TGTGCCATAAGTTCAGCGGGACCAGTTAACTATGGCTACACCTTC; cdr3_aa: CAISSAGPVNYGYTF
j_call: TRBJ2-3; v_call: TRBV19; clone_size: NA; d_call: NA; cdr3_nt: TGTGCCAGTAAGCCAGGAGGGGACATTAGTCTAGATACGCAGTATTTT; cdr3_aa: CASKPGGDISLDTQYF
j_call: TRBJ1-5; v_call: TRBV6-2/TRBV6-3; clone_size: few; d_call: TRBD1; cdr3_nt: TGTGCCAGCGGGCCCTCCGGGACAGGAGGACAGCCCCAGCATTTT; cdr3_aa: CASGPSGTGGQPQHF
j_call: TRBJ2-7; v_call: TRBV27; clone_size: many; d_call: TRBD2; cdr3_nt: TGTGCCAGCAGCGCTAGCGGGGGTTCATTCGAAGAGCAGTACTTC; cdr3_aa: CASSASGGSFEEQYF
j_call: TRBJ1-5; v_call: TRBV6-1; clone_size: once; d_call: TRBD1; cdr3_nt: TGTGCCAGCAGTACAGGGGACTATAGCAATCAGCCCCAGCATTTT; cdr3_aa: CASSTGDYSNQPQHF
j_call: TRBJ2-3; v_call: TRBV5-4; clone_size: few; d_call: NA; cdr3_nt: TGTGCCAGCAGCCGAAAGGCCCCTTGGGTGGCAGATACGCAGTATTTT; cdr3_aa: CASSRKAPWVADTQYF
j_call: TRBJ2-4; v_call: TRBV6-2/TRBV6-3; clone_size: NA; d_call: NA; cdr3_nt: TGTGCCAGCAGACACAGGGCTGGCAAAAACATTCAGTACTTC; cdr3_aa: CASRHRAGKNIQYF
j_call: TRBJ2-1; v_call: TRBV7-3; clone_size: NA; d_call: TRBD2; cdr3_nt: TGTGCCAACAGCTACGTGGGGGGGGAGCAGTTCTTC; cdr3_aa: CANSYVGGEQFF
j_call: TRBJ2-3; v_call: TRBV18; clone_size: NA; d_call: NA; cdr3_nt: TGTGCCAGCTCATCGTACAGGTCCGAGGCGTCAGATACGCAGTATTTT; cdr3_aa: CASSSYRSEASDTQYF
j_call: TRBJ1-1; v_call: TRBV6-1; clone_size: many; d_call: NA; cdr3_nt: TGTGCCAGCAGTGAAAAACGGGTGGTGGGTTCCTGGGCTTTCTTT; cdr3_aa: CASSEKRVVGSWAFF
j_call: TRBJ2-7; v_call: TRBV30; clone_size: many; d_call: NA; cdr3_nt: TGTGCCTGGAGACGGGGGTCAACCTACGAGCAGTACTTC; cdr3_aa: CAWRRGSTYEQYF
j_call: TRBJ1-1; v_call: TRBV7-8; clone_size: NA; d_call: NA; cdr3_nt: TGTGCCACAGAGGGATCGGCTGAAGCTTTCTTT; cdr3_aa: CATEGSAEAFF
j_call: TRBJ2-2; v_call: TRBV6-1; clone_size: NA; d_call: NA; cdr3_nt: TGTGCCAGCAGTGAAGCGCTTCGCAGAACCGTGACCGGGGAGCTGTTTTTT; cdr3_aa: CASSEALRRTVTGELFF
j_call: TRBJ2-3; v_call: TRBV6-5; clone_size: once; d_call: TRBD2; cdr3_nt: TGTGCCAGCAGTTACCCCCGGACTAGCGGGGCGCTAGAGGGGGAGATCACAGATACGCAGTATTTT; cdr3_aa: CASSYPRTSGALEGEITDTQYF
j_call: TRBJ2-1; v_call: TRBV9; clone_size: few; d_call: TRBD2; cdr3_nt: TGTGCCAGCAGCGTAGGCGGGAGGGCCTACAATGAGCAGTTCTTC; cdr3_aa: CASSVGGRAYNEQFF